Listed here is a single T cell receptor (beta chain). Its antigen remains undetermined. Qualities for individual bases were not recorded, and no much larger clone is one base off. Library preparation used the immunoSEQ multiplex PCR assay. The multiplex PCR relied on a mix of 60 forward primers for TCR Vbeta segments and 13 reverse primers for TCR Jbeta segments. The CDR3 region of rearranged TCR beta genes was amplified from genomic DNA with a multiplex PCR assay. On the Illumina HiSeq System, the amplified TCR beta libraries were sequenced as 87-base-pair reads. The study's processing was this. Across the 600 to 700 repertoires, a later analysis counted tens of millions of unique TCR beta chains, 9 million to 14 million of which were shared by at least two donors. Raw reads were error-corrected and collapsed into unique sequences by a nearest-neighbor algorithm in which closely related sequences were merged to remove PCR and sequencing errors. CDR3 sequences were aligned to IMGT reference sequences to assign V, D and J gene segments. For a sequence to be retained, at least a six-nucleotide match to both a V gene segment and a J gene segment was required. Rearrangements were called productive when the CDR3 lacked stop codons and stayed in frame with V and J; all others were non-productive. CDR3 was defined according to IMGT convention as the region running from the second conserved V-encoded cysteine to the conserved J-encoded phenylalanine. The earlier analysis of 500 to 600 of the donors excluded sequences that lacked an unambiguous match to a single V gene segment. An earlier analysis of approximately 590 of the donors called V segments functional above 56.7% productive rearrangements and segregating when the between-donor standard deviation exceeded 5%. To diagnose cytomegalovirus status from the catalog of TCR beta chain sequences, a statistical classification framework was built. V and J gene assignment, in a later analysis, came from comparing TCR nucleotide sequences with IMGT/GENE-DB human TR gene sequences. The TCRdist pipeline was used in a later analysis to assign CDR3 sequences and most-parsimonious VDJ recombination scenarios. In a later analysis, every TCR beta chain was defined by the combination of its CDR3 amino acid sequence and its V-gene family, and reads without a unique V-gene family were dropped. A later analysis removed over 500 highly shared, low-generation-probability nucleotide sequences to deal with suspected cross-contamination and a sequencing artifact. In a later analysis, a clonal expansion index was calculated for each public chain from normalized within-repertoire ranks of inferred template counts. A later analysis computed generation probabilities with a VDJ recombination model fitted to out-of-frame rearrangements, and checked the results against IGoR. In a later analysis, hypergeometric tests were used to score TCR-TCR, TCR-HLA and TCR-CMV co-occurrence, with a repertoire-size bias correction applied to TCR pairs. A later analysis estimated false discovery rates by permuting HLA or CMV assignments 20 times. In a later analysis, co-occurring TCRs were grouped using DBSCAN, and TCRdist sequence similarity was added for clustering within HLA-allele-positive subsets. Repertoires with fewer than 30,000 or more than 120,000 public chains, plus five repertoires with anomalous nucleotide sharing, were excluded from co-occurrence clustering. TCRdb holds this immuneACCESS table with in-frame rearrangements only. Some clones are missing; in checked studies, unresolved V genes explain under half, and the rest has no known cause. The V and J calls and clone size come from that table; D and trimming were worked out from the DNA. The sample records tens of thousands of clones, around 80% of which are singletons. The ten largest clones capture over 20% of the sample.

Measured from the cysteine to the phenylalanine, the CDR3 is 16 residues long. Only the CDR3 DNA stays, 48 bases, in frame from base 1. V is reduced by 3 bases and J by 3 bases, leaving a spacing of 16 bases between them. In the germline V gene, CDR1 corresponds to SNHLY and CDR2 to FYNNEI. The cohort comprised more than 550 healthy bone marrow donors. All cohort members were sampled while nominally healthy, although unrecorded immune exposures were likely present. The donor was CMV seropositive and was included in the group of 250 to 300 seropositive cohort members. A peripheral blood sample was collected from each donor, and TCR beta sequencing was performed on peripheral blood mononuclear cells. Genomic DNA was extracted from the blood cell samples with the Qiagen DNeasy Blood Extraction Kit. This sample is drawn from a study of cytomegalovirus exposure and HLA in healthy donors (dated by TCRdb to about 2017). Regarding the research as a whole: According to an earlier analysis of 550 to 700 of the donors, some 180 million T cells yielded 120 million or so unique TCR beta sequences and 276 Gb of sequence data. Typing coverage varied by locus: roughly 620-640 donors for A, B, C, DRB1 and DQB1; roughly 520 for DQA1; about 570 for DPA1; 450 to 480 for DPB1. HLA typing covered class I and class II loci at four-digit resolution. In an earlier analysis of roughly 540 of the donors, high-throughput TCR beta sequencing was used to judge whether each TCR beta V gene segment behaved as functional or pseudogenic. The study used immunosequencing to profile the T cell repertoires of under 700 subjects and linked those repertoires to cytomegalovirus serostatus. About 300 gigabases of sequencing data and tens of millions of unique TCR sequences were included in an early release covering several hundred HLA-typed donors. Rather than using new phenotypic data, the later analysis identified candidate immune exposures from TCR beta sequences and from how often those sequences occurred across donors. The study combined high-throughput TCR immunosequencing, statistical association of individual TCRs with disease status, and machine learning to predict cytomegalovirus infection status. Of the roughly 400 genotyped donors, 65% to 90% fell in the genetic ancestry cluster associated with self-reported Caucasian donors. The study aimed to test whether cataloging public T cell receptors could reveal signatures of past pathogen exposure. On average, about 240,000 unique TCR beta nucleotide sequences were sequenced per donor among some 430 genotyped donors of the cohort, with roughly 18% of those sequences being non-productive. In a later analysis, previously published TCR beta repertoires from some 640 donors were re-analyzed and high-resolution HLA genotyping was added so that TCR occurrence patterns could be studied. Along with the roughly 700-subject first cohort, a separate validation cohort of over a hundred different subjects was used. Roughly 5 DR-DQ haplotypes were handled as single units for association and clustering because linkage in the cohort was strong. Every repertoire in the discovery cohort had been generated on one and the same sequencing platform. Donor age, sex, ethnicity and CMV serostatus were compiled alongside the repertoire data. In a later genetic analysis, genome-wide SNP genotypes for about 65% of the roughly 700 donors were used, and that subset was treated as a discovery cohort.

Overall study results and their limits: In an earlier analysis of 450 to 750 of the donors, most TCR beta V segments appeared in productive rearrangements about 87% or about 30% of the time, broadly matching IMGT annotations. V-gene and J-gene trimming of TCR beta chains was associated with a missense DCLRE1C variant in a later genetic analysis, and the association was replicated in an independent cohort. The study gave a list of under 200 TCR beta chains associated with cytomegalovirus. The classifier was reported to diagnose cytomegalovirus status with high specificity and sensitivity in both the original and validation cohorts. HLA typing was unavailable for some donors at each locus, so association tests used only the typed subset. Sequencing depth was assumed to be roughly uniform across donors in the presence/absence analyses, though that assumption may not hold. Most CMV-associated TCR beta chains appeared to be HLA-restricted in a later analysis, and the HLA associations seemed to be driven largely by CMV exposure. Most TCR sequences were seen in very few donors, while some public TCRs were found in many individuals. A cluster of highly shared sequence variants was judged likely to be a technical artifact of the sequencing pipeline. In a later analysis, HLA-associated TCR beta chains were found to be more clonally expanded and to have lower generation probabilities than equally common non-associated chains. Because the 87-base-pair reads could not distinguish some IMGT-functional V segments, including TRBV6-2 and TRBV6-3, those segments were excluded. The earlier analysis of nearly 600 of the donors excluded roughly 16 rarely observed V segments, including chromosome 9 orphons, because counts were too low. Correlated functional status among segregating V segments might reflect linkage disequilibrium, but an unknown experimental factor could not be ruled out. A few of the identified cytomegalovirus-associated TCR beta chains were confirmed in vitro to be specific for cytomegalovirus antigens. In a later analysis, some 18,000 TCR beta sequences were associated with specific HLA alleles at a false discovery rate of 0.05. A later analysis reported that several top co-occurrence clusters appeared linked to parvovirus B19, influenza, CMV and Epstein-Barr virus. Immune exposure information for the cohort was limited to CMV serostatus. According to the authors, the approach could potentially be generalized to other disease states and immunological phenotypes. A further reported finding was that TCR beta sequences accurately predicted the HLA-A and HLA-B alleles for most subjects in the first cohort. A later genetic analysis reported fewer N-insertions in productive TCRs among donors in an Asian-associated ancestry cluster than the roughly 670-donor mean. This cohort had only TCR beta chains sequenced, and the lack of alpha or paired-chain data limited which features could be detected. Strong co-occurrence of HLA alleles, especially DR and DQ, made assigning TCR associations to individual alleles difficult. In a later analysis, the rate of TCR association differed among HLA loci, with DRB1 alleles having the most associated TCRs and HLA-C alleles having the fewest.

Material for sequencing was PBMCs. The chain uses TRBV2 and TRBJ2-3; perhaps TRBD1 is the D gene, with 6 bases matching. The clonotype comes from a woman between 50 and 59 years old in good health and CMV-seropositive. The DNA is TGTGCCAGCAGTGACGGTTTGGCAGGGGAGACAGATACGCAGTATTTT. It is translated as CASSDGLAGETDTQYF.